This T cell receptor (beta chain) is drawn from a study of T cell changes during pregnancy in multiple sclerosis. Produced via immunoSEQ multiplex PCR; TCRdb's table is partial and in-frame only. The sample lists more than 40,000 clones, about 91% occurring once. V was clipped by 6 bases and J by 1 base; unmatched bases: 4. Germline V gives CDR1 SGHNT, CDR2 YYREEE (reference sequence). There are 14 residues in the CDR3. The sequences come from CD8+ T cells from peripheral blood mononuclear cells, collected after pregnancy. This receptor was taken from a female donor with multiple sclerosis, enrolled in a pregnancy study. This chain joins TRBV5-4 and TRBJ1-1; TRBD1 aligns across 9 bases. CDR3 region: CASNPGQGNTEAFF. The DNA of the CDR3 is TGTGCCAGCAACCCGGGACAGGGGAACACTGAAGCTTTCTTT.